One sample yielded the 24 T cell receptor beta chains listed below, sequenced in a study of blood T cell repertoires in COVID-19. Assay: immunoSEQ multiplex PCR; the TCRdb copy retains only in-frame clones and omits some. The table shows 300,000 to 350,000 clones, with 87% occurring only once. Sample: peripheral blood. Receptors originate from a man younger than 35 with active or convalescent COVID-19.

CDR3 residues: CASSLVGKATQYF. The CDR3 DNA follows: TGTGCCAGCAGTCTGGTCGGGAAGGCGACCCAGTACTTC. This chain connects TRBV12-3 or TRBV12-4 to TRBJ2-5, with a tentative D call TRBD2 (5 bases). Between the trimmed V and J ends, which lost 5 bases and 7 bases, there was a span of 14 bases. The CDR3 covers 13 residues.

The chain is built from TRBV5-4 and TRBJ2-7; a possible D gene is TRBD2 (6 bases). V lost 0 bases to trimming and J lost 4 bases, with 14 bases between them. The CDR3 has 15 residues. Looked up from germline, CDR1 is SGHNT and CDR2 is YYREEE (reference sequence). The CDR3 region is CASSLAGGDVYEQYF. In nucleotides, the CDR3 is TGTGCCAGCAGCTTGGCCGGCGGGGATGTGTACGAGCAGTACTTC.

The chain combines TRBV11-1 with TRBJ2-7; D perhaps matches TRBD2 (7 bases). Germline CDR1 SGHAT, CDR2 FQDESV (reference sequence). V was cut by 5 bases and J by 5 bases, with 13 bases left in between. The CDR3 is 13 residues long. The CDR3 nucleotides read TGTGCCAGCAGCCCCTGGGGGGGCAACGAGCAGTACTTC. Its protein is CASSPWGGNEQYF.

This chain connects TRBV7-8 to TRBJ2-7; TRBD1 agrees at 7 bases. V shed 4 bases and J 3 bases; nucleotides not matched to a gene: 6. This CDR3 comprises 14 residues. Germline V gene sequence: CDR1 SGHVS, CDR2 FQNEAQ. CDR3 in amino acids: CASSSDRYGYEQYF. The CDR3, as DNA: TGTGCCAGCAGCTCGGACAGGTACGGCTACGAGCAGTACTTC. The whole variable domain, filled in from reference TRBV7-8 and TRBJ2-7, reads GAGVSQSPRYKVAKRGQDVALRCDPISGHVSLFWYQQALGQGPEFLTYFQNEAQLDKSGLPSDRFFAERPEGSVSTLKIQRTQQEDSAVYLCASSSDRYGYEQYFGPGTRLTVT.

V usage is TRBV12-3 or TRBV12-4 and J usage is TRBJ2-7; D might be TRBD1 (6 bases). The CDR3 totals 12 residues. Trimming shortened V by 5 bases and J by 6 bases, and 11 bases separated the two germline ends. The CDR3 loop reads CASSPEGVEQYF. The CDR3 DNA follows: TGTGCCAGCAGTCCCGAGGGGGTCGAGCAGTACTTC.

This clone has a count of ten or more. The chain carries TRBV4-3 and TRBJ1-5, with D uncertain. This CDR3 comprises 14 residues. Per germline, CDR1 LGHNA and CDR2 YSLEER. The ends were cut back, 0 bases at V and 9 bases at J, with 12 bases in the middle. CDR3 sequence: CASSQDLRQGPQHF. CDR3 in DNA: TGCGCCAGCAGCCAAGATCTCAGGCAAGGGCCCCAGCATTTT.

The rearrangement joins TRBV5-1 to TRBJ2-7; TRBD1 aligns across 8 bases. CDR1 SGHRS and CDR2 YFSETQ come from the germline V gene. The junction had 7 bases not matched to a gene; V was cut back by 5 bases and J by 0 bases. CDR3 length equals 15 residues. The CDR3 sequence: CASSLQDRASYEQYF. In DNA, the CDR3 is TGCGCCAGCAGTTTGCAGGACAGGGCCTCCTACGAGCAGTACTTC.

CDR3 nucleotide sequence: TGTGCCAGCAGCCGATCCGGGACAGGGGGATCAGATACGCAGTATTTT. This encodes CASSRSGTGGSDTQYF. The rearrangement joins TRBV2 to TRBJ2-3, with 11 bases matching TRBD1. Germline-derived CDR1 and CDR2 are SNHLY and FYNNEI. Trimming took 6 bases from V and 4 from J; bases not matched to a gene: 9. This CDR3 comprises 16 residues.

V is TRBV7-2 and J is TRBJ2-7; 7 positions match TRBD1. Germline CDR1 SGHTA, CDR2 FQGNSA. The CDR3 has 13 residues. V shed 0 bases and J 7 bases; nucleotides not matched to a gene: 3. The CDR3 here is CASSLAQGDEQYF. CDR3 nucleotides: TGTGCCAGCAGCTTAGCGCAGGGGGATGAGCAGTACTTC.

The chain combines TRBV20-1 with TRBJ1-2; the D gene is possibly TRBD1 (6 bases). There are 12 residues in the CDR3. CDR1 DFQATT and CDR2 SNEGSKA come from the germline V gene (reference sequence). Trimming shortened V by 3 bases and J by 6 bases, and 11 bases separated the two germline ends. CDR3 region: CSASNQGNGYTF. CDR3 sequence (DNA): TGCAGTGCTAGTAATCAGGGGAATGGCTACACCTTC.

CDR3 sequence reads: CASSRGLAGFSSTDTQYF. Here the CDR3 DNA reads TGTGCCAGCAGCCGAGGACTAGCGGGGTTTTCTAGCACAGATACGCAGTATTTT. The chain employs TRBV5-4 and TRBJ2-3; TRBD2 aligns across 12 bases. Germline V gene lookup returns CDR1 SGHNT and CDR2 YYREEE (reference sequence). V gave up 4 bases and J gave up 0 bases; unmatched junction bases: 9. The CDR3 spans 18 residues.

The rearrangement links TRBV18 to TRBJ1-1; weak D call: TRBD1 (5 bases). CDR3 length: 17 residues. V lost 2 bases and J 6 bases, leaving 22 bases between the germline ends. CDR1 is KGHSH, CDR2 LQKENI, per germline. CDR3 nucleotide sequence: TGTGCCAGCTCACCATGGGCGGCGGGGCGAGGTAGGGCTGAAGCTTTCTTT. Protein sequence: CASSPWAAGRGRAEAFF.

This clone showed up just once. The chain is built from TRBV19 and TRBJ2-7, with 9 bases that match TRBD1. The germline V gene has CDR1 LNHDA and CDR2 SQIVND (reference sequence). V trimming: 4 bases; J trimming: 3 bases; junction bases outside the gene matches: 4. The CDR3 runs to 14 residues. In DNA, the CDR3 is TGTGCCAGTAGTAGAGGGACAGGGAACTACGAGCAGTACTTC. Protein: CASSRGTGNYEQYF.

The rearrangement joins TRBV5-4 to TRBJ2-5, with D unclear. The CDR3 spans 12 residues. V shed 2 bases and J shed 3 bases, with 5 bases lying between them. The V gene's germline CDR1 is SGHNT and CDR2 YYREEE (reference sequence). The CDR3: CASSFAKETQYF. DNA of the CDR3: TGTGCCAGCAGCTTCGCTAAAGAGACCCAGTACTTC.

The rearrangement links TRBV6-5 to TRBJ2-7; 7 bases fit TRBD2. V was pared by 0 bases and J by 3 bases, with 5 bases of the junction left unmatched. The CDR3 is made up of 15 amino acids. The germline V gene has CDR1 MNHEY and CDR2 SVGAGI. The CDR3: CASSYSAGDYYEQYF. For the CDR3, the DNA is TGTGCCAGCAGTTACTCGGCGGGGGACTACTACGAGCAGTACTTC.

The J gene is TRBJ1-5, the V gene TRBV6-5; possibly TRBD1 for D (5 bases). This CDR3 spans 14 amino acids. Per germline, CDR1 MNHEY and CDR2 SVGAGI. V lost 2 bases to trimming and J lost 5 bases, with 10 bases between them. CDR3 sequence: CASSYGTGDQPQHF. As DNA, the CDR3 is TGTGCCAGCAGTTACGGGACGGGGGATCAGCCCCAGCATTTT.

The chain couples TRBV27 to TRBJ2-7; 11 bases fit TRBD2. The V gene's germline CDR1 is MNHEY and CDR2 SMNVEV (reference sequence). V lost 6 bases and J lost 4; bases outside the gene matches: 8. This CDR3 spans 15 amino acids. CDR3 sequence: CASSQTSGRRYEQYF. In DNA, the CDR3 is TGTGCCAGCAGCCAAACTAGCGGGAGAAGGTACGAGCAGTACTTC.

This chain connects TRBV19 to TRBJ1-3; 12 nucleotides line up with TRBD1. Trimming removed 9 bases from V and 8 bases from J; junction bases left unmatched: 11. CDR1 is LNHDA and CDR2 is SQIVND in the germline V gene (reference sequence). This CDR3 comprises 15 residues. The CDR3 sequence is CASFMGQGASDTIYF. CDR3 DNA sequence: TGTGCCAGCTTCATGGGACAGGGGGCGTCGGACACCATATATTTT.

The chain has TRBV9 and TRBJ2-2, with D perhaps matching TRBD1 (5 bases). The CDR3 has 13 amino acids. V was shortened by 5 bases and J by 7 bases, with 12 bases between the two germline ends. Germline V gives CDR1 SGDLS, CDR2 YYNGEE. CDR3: CASRPQGSGELFF. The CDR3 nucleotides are TGTGCCAGCAGGCCGCAGGGAAGCGGGGAGCTGTTTTTT.

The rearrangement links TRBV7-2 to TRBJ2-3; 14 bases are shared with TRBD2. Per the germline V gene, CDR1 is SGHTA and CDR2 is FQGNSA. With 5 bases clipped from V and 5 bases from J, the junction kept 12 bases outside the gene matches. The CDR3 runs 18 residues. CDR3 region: CASSQALTSGGARDTQYF. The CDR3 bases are TGTGCCAGCAGCCAAGCTTTGACTAGCGGGGGGGCGAGAGATACGCAGTATTTT.

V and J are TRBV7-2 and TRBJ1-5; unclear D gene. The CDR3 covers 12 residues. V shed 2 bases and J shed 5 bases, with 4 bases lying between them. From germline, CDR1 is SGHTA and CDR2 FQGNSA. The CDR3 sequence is CASSLYYQPQHF. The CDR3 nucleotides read TGTGCCAGCAGCTTATACTATCAGCCCCAGCATTTT.

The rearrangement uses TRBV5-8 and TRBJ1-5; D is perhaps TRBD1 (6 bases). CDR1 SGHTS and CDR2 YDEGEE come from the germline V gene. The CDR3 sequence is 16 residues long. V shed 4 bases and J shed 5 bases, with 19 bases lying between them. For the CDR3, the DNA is TGTGCCAGCAGCCTCGGTCTAAGCAGGGGTCATCAGCCCCAGCATTTT. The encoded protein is CASSLGLSRGHQPQHF.

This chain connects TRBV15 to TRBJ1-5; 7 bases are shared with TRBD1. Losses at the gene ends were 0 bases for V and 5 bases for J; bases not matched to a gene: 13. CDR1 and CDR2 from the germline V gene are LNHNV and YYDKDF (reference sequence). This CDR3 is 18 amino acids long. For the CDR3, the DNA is TGTGCCACCAGCAGAGATAGCGCCACCGGGACAGTTTATCAGCCCCAGCATTTT. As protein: CATSRDSATGTVYQPQHF.

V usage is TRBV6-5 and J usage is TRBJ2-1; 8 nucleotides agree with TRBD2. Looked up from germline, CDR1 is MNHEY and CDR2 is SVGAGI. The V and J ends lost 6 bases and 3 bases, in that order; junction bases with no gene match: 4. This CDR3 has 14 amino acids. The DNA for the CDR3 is TGTGCCAGCAGAACTAGCGGAGTCTACAATGAGCAGTTCTTC. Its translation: CASRTSGVYNEQFF.